The 2 T cell receptor beta chains in this list originate from one sample, sequenced in a study of metastatic and nonmetastatic thyroid tumors. Each patient went into thyroid surgery without having received any treatment. TCRdb reassembled clones from the PCR reads with MiXCR. Found here are 20,000 to 25,000 clones, about 14% of them singletons; the top ten hold more than 35%. What was sequenced was blood. All receptors derive from a female donor with papillary thyroid cancer or a benign thyroid nodule (not recorded which). Some clones in this sample may be carry-over from other donors' samples.

This clone was seen many times. This rearrangement joins TRBV12-3 or TRBV12-4 to TRBJ2-4, with D unresolved. This CDR3 spans 19 amino acids. The V end lost 2 bases, the J end lost 1 base, and 21 bases lay between the germline ends. CDR3 sequence: CASSLPHADSRLAKNIQYF. In DNA, the CDR3 is TGTGCCAGCAGTTTACCCCATGCCGACTCCCGTTTGGCCAAAAACATTCAGTACTTC.

The J gene is TRBJ1-2, the V gene TRBV19; no reliable D call. The ends were cut back, 3 bases at V and 6 bases at J, with 11 bases in the middle. Germline CDR1 is LNHDA and CDR2 is SQIVND (reference sequence). The CDR3 extends over 13 amino acids. The CDR3 DNA reads as TGTGCCAGTAGTATGGGGTGGACGGATGGCTACACCTTC. Translated, it gives CASSMGWTDGYTF.